These T cell receptor beta chains were read from a single sample in a study of technical replicates of blood from four donors. This table comes from immunoSEQ multiplex PCR, and its TCRdb copy is limited to in-frame clones, with some not included. Of more than 65,000 clones listed, roughly four fifths are singletons. Sequences were obtained from PBMCs. Receptors were obtained from a human donor in good health. Some clones in this sample may be carry-over from other donors' samples. Both conserved end residues are part of each CDR3. Each record gives: CDR3 DNA, CDR3 protein, clone size, D gene, J gene, V gene. The D gene is left open where the match is weak. Only some rows state a clone size, as once, few, many or a class for expanded clones.

TGTGCCAGCAGCTCGGGACAGGGCCGTGAAGCTTTCTTT CASSSGQGREAFF NA TRBD1 TRBJ1-1 TRBV6-5
TGTGCCAGCAGCCAACAGCGGCTAGCGGACACCACAGATACGCAGTATTTT CASSQQRLADTTDTQYF NA TRBD2 TRBJ2-3 TRBV4-2
TGCGCCAGCAGTAAAAGACAGGGGGCAAATGACTATGGCTACACCTTC CASSKRQGANDYGYTF NA TRBD1 TRBJ1-2 TRBV10-2
TGCGCCAGCAGCCAAGTAGAGACGTGGAGCGAGCAGTACTTC CASSQVETWSEQYF few NA TRBJ2-7 TRBV4-1
TGTGCCAGCAGTTACTCGAAGGGACAGCTCTATGGCTACACCTTC CASSYSKGQLYGYTF NA TRBD1 TRBJ1-2 TRBV6-5
TGTGCCAGCAGCTCAAGACAGAACACTGAAGCTTTCTTT CASSSRQNTEAFF few NA TRBJ1-1 TRBV7-9
TGTGCCAGCAAGGGGGAGAGGGGAGAGACCCAGTACTTC CASKGERGETQYF NA NA TRBJ2-5 TRBV2
TGTGCCACCTCAGGGACTAGCTACGAGCAGTACTTC CATSGTSYEQYF NA TRBD2 TRBJ2-7 TRBV10-3
TGTGCCAGCAGCCGGGTAGTTAACACTGAAGCTTTCTTT CASSRVVNTEAFF few NA TRBJ1-1 TRBV6-5
TGTGCCAGCAGCACAGGGGCCGGGAACAATGAGCAGTTCTTC CASSTGAGNNEQFF NA TRBD1 TRBJ2-1 TRBV27
TGTGCCAGCAGTGACGCAGGCTACAATGAGCAGTTCTTC CASSDAGYNEQFF NA NA TRBJ2-1 TRBV6-4
TGTGCCAGCAGCTTAGGAAACTACCTACCAGAGCAGTACTTC CASSLGNYLPEQYF once NA TRBJ2-7 TRBV7-2
TGTGCCAGCAGTGAGGGAGAGAACACTGAAGCTTTCTTT CASSEGENTEAFF NA NA TRBJ1-1 TRBV2
TGTGCCAGTAGTATAGGGACAGGGGGCAATCAGCCCCAGCATTTT CASSIGTGGNQPQHF NA TRBD1 TRBJ1-5 TRBV19
TGTGCCAGCAGCCCTCCGGGGATCTACGAGCAGTACTTC CASSPPGIYEQYF NA NA TRBJ2-7 TRBV13
TGTGCCAGCAGCTTAGGCGGTAGCACAGATACGCAGTATTTT CASSLGGSTDTQYF once NA TRBJ2-3 TRBV11-3
TGTGCCAGCAGTTACTCACTAGCGGGGGTTTACGAGCAGTACTTC CASSYSLAGVYEQYF NA TRBD2 TRBJ2-7 TRBV6-5
TGTGCCAGCAGCTTACCCCAGGGGAATTCCTACGAGCAGTACTTC CASSLPQGNSYEQYF NA NA TRBJ2-7 TRBV7-2
TGTGCCAGCAGCTTTAGCGGGAGCTCCTACAATGAGCAGTTCTTC CASSFSGSSYNEQFF NA TRBD2 TRBJ2-1 TRBV11-3
TGTGCCAGCAGCCTGAGCGGGGGAATCTACGAGCAGTACTTC CASSLSGGIYEQYF NA TRBD2 TRBJ2-7 TRBV7-9
TGTGCCAGCAGCTTTCGGCTAGCGGCCACCGGGGAGCTGTTTTTT CASSFRLAATGELFF NA TRBD2 TRBJ2-2 TRBV11-2
TGTGCCAGCAGCCCGTCCGGACTTACCCTCTACAATGAGCAGTTCTTC CASSPSGLTLYNEQFF NA NA TRBJ2-1 TRBV5-4
TGTGCCAGAAGCAGGGGACAGGGGGCTGGAGATACGCAGTATTTT CARSRGQGAGDTQYF NA TRBD1 TRBJ2-3 TRBV2
TGTGCCAGCACCAATGACAAATACATTTCACCCCTCCACTTT CASTNDKYISPLHF NA NA TRBJ1-6 TRBV6-1
TGTGCCAGCAGTCTTAGGACTAGCGGGAGAAGCAATGAGCAGTTCTTC CASSLRTSGRSNEQFF NA TRBD2 TRBJ2-1 TRBV27
TGTGCTAGTGGTTTGTGGGCCTTAGCGGGAGTCAAGTTAGGCACCGGGGAGCTGTTTTTT CASGLWALAGVKLGTGELFF NA TRBD2 TRBJ2-2 TRBV12-5
TGTGCCAGCAGCGCCAGGGGTGATGAGCAGTTCTTC CASSARGDEQFF NA NA TRBJ2-1 TRBV7-9
TGCGCCAGCAGCCCGCCTACTTATTCCAATGGCTACACCTTC CASSPPTYSNGYTF NA NA TRBJ1-2 TRBV4-1
TGTGCCACAAAATCCGGGACTAGCGGGAACGAGCAGTTCTTC CATKSGTSGNEQFF NA TRBD2 TRBJ2-1 TRBV6-6
TGTGCCAGTAGTCAGGATGAGCAGTTCTTC CASSQDEQFF NA NA TRBJ2-1 TRBV19
TGTGCCAGCATGGGGGGAGGAAACTATGGCTACACCTTC CASMGGGNYGYTF NA NA TRBJ1-2 TRBV6-5
TGTGCCAGCAGCCAACTAGCGGGAGTATATGATACGCAGTATTTT CASSQLAGVYDTQYF NA TRBD2 TRBJ2-3 TRBV14
TGCGCCAGCAGCCACGAAGTACAGGCGTCCTCTGGAAACACCATATATTTT CASSHEVQASSGNTIYF NA NA TRBJ1-3 TRBV4-3
TGTGCCAGCAGCGTAGATGTTGGGACAGCTGCTATCGGGGAGCTGTTTTTT CASSVDVGTAAIGELFF NA TRBD1 TRBJ2-2 TRBV9
TGTGCCAGCATTCTCCTTCGGGGGGGGTCGGGAGAGCAGTACTTC CASILLRGGSGEQYF few TRBD2 TRBJ2-7 TRBV28
TGTGCCAGCAGCTTAGAACCCAGGGGTGACACTGAAGCTTTCTTT CASSLEPRGDTEAFF NA NA TRBJ1-1 TRBV7-9
TGCGCCGGCAGCTCCGGGACTAGCGGACCTCGCACAGATACGCAGCATTTT CAGSSGTSGPRTDTQHF NA NA TRBJ1-5 TRBV5-1
TGTGCCAGCAGCCAGACAGGGGGTGAATATGGCTACACCTTC CASSQTGGEYGYTF NA TRBD1 TRBJ1-2 TRBV5-6
TGTGCCAGCAGGGAAGCTCCTCAGGGCGAGCAGTTCTTC CASREAPQGEQFF NA NA TRBJ2-1 TRBV7-8
NA CASSKGFGDGTDTQYF NA NA TRBJ2-3 TRBV21-1
TGTGCCAGCAGCTTAGGGACAGGAGGAAAACTGTTTTTT CASSLGTGGKLFF NA TRBD1 TRBJ1-4 TRBV11-2
TGTGCCAGCAGAAGAATCGAGGTAGAACCCGGGGAGCTGTTTTTT CASRRIEVEPGELFF NA NA TRBJ2-2 TRBV5-4
TGTGCCAGCAGCTTGGCCCTATACGAGCAGTACTTC CASSLALYEQYF once NA TRBJ2-7 TRBV5-6
TGTGCCAGCACCCCTCGGGGGGACACTGAAGCTTTCTTT CASTPRGDTEAFF NA NA TRBJ1-1 TRBV27
TGTGCCAGCAGCCCTCAAGCAGGGGGCCTAACTAATGAAAAACTGTTTTTT CASSPQAGGLTNEKLFF NA TRBD1 TRBJ1-4 TRBV5-8
TGTGCCAGCAGCCCCGCAGGGGATCACACAGATACGCAGTATTTT CASSPAGDHTDTQYF NA NA TRBJ2-3 TRBV7-9
TGCAGTGCTAGGTCACTGGATACGCAGTATTTT CSARSLDTQYF once NA TRBJ2-3 TRBV20-1
TGTGCCAGCAGCGCAGACGCGGGTTACAATCAGCCCCAGCATTTT CASSADAGYNQPQHF NA NA TRBJ1-5 TRBV7-2
TGTGCCAGCAGTGAGCCGGTGGACGAGCAGTACTTC CASSEPVDEQYF NA NA TRBJ2-7 TRBV6-1
TGTGCCAGCACCTCCTTCCCGCCCCCAGGTCAAGCAGATACGCAGTATTTT CASTSFPPPGQADTQYF NA NA TRBJ2-3 TRBV7-8
TGCAGTGCTCCCCTCTACAATGAGCAGTTCTTC CSAPLYNEQFF NA NA TRBJ2-1 TRBV20-1
TGTGCCAGCAGGGGACAGGGCGACACTGAAGCTTTCTTT CASRGQGDTEAFF NA TRBD1 TRBJ1-1 TRBV6-5
TGCGCCAGCAGCTCCCGGGAGCTCCGCGCAGATACGCAGTATTTT CASSSRELRADTQYF NA NA TRBJ2-3 TRBV4-1
TGTGCCAGCAGTGACGGTACAACTAATGAAAAACTGTTTTTT CASSDGTTNEKLFF few NA TRBJ1-4 TRBV2
TGCGCCAGCAGCTTGGATCTCTTGGGCCTTGGATACTTC CASSLDLLGLGYF once NA TRBJ2-5 TRBV5-1